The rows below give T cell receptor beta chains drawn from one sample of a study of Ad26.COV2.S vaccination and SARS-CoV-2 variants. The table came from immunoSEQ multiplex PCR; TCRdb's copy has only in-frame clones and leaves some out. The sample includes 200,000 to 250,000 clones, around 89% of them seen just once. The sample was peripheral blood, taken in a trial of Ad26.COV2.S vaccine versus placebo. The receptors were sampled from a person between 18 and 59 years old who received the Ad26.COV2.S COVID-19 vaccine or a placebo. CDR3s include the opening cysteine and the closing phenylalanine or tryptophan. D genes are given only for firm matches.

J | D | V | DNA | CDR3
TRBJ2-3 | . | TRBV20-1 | TGCAGTGCCAACTGGGCAGATACGCAGTATTTT | CSANWADTQYF
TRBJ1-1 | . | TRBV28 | TGTGCCAGCAATAACTTAAGGACTGAAGCTTTCTTT | CASNNLRTEAFF
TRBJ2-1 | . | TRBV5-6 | TGTGCCAGCAGCCCTAATCCCTACAATGAGCAGTTCTTC | CASSPNPYNEQFF
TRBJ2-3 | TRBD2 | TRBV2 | TGTGCCAGCGATTGGATGGATAGCGGGAGAACAGATACGCAGTATTTT | CASDWMDSGRTDTQYF
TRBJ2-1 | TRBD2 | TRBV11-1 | TGTGCCAGCAGCCCGGGACTAGCGGAGCAGTTCTTC | CASSPGLAEQFF
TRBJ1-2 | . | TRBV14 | TGTGCCAGCAGCCAAGATTACAGCTATGGCTACACCTTC | CASSQDYSYGYTF
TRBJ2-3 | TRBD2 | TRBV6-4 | TGTGCCAGCAGTGAGGGACTAGAGTCAAAGACGCAGTATTTT | CASSEGLESKTQYF
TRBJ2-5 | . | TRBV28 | TGTGCCAGCAGTCGGATGGGCTGGAGGGAGACCCAGTACTTC | CASSRMGWRETQYF
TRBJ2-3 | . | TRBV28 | TGTGCCAGCAGTACAAATACGCAGTATTTT | CASSTNTQYF
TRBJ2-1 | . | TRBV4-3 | TGCGCCAGCAGCCAAGATTTCGGAGTTTACAATGAGCAGTTCTTC | CASSQDFGVYNEQFF
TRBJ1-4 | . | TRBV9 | TGTGCCAGCAGCGTAGGGGGGCTAACTAATGAAAAACTGTTTTTT | CASSVGGLTNEKLFF
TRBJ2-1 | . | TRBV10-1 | TGCGCCAGCAGCATATCGAGGGGCTGGAATGAGCAGTTCTTC | CASSISRGWNEQFF